This T cell receptor (beta chain) came from a study of blood T cell repertoires in COVID-19. Turning to the study itself: The cDNA or gDNA used as material had been derived from T cells, B-cell-depleted T cells, or PBMCs.

Per the original data handling: By means of reference gene primer amplification, nucleated cell counts were estimated. Clones were read by immunoSEQ multiplex PCR, and TCRdb kept only the in-frame ones, dropping some. The D gene and trimming were derived from the DNA, and the V and J assignments and clone size from that table. The sample contains about 39,000 clones, 86% of which appear only once. Germline V CDR1 and CDR2: MNHEY, SVGAGI. This CDR3 region has 14 residues. Trimming pared 2 bases from V and 3 bases from J, leaving 11 bases between. The chain recombines TRBV6-5 with TRBJ2-7; tentative D call: TRBD1 (6 bases). The origin of this receptor is a man aged 65 to 85 with acute or convalescent COVID-19. Material: peripheral blood. In nucleotides, the CDR3 is TGTGCCAGCAGTTACACAGGGATTCGCTACGAGCAGTACTTC. It yields the protein CASSYTGIRYEQYF.